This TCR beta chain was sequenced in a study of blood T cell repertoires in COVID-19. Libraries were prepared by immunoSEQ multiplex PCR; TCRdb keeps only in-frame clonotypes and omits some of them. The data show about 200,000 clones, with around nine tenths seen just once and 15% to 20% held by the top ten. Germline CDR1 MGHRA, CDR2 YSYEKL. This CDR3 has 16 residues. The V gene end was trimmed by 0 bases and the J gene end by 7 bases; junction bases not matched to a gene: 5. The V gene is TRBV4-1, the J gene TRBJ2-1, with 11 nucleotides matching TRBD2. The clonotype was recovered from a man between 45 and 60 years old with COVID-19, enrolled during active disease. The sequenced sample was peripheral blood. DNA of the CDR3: TGCGCCAGCAGCCAAGATAGCGGGGGGGCCCGGAATGAGCAGTTCTTC. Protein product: CASSQDSGGARNEQFF.